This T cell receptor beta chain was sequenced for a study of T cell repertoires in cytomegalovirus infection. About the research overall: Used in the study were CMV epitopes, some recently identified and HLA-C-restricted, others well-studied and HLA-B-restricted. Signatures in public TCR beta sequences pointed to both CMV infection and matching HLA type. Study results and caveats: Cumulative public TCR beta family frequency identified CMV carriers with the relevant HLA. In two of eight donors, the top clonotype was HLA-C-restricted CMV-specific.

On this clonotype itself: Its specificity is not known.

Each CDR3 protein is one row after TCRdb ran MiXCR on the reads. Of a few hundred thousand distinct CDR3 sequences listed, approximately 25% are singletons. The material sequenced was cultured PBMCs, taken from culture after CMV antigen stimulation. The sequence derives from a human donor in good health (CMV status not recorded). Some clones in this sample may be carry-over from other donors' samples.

CDR3 nucleotides: TGCAGTGCCACTAGCCGCGGTGGGACCGGGGAGCTGTTTTTT. Translating gives CSATSRGGTGELFF. This chain links TRBV20-1 with TRBJ2-2; the D gene is possibly TRBD2 (6 bases). This CDR3 spans 14 amino acids. With 6 bases removed from V and 5 bases from J, the gap between germline ends came to 16 bases. Germline values: CDR1 DFQATT, CDR2 SNEGSKA (reference sequence).